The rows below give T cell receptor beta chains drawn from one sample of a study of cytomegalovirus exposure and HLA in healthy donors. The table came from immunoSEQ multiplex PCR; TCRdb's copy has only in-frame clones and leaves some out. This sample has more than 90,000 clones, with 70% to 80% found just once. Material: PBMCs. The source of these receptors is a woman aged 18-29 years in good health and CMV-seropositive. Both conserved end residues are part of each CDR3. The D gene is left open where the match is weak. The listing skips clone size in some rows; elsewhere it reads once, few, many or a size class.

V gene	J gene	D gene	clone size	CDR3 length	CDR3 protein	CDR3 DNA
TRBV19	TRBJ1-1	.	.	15	CASSRGREPETEAFF	TGTGCCAGTAGTAGGGGGAGGGAGCCAGAGACTGAAGCTTTCTTT
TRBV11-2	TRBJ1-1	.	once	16	CASSLDRSGLNTEAFF	TGTGCCAGCAGCTTAGATCGCAGTGGCCTGAACACTGAAGCTTTCTTT
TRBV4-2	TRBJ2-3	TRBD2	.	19	CASSQALYTSGLVPDTQYF	TGTGCCAGCAGCCAAGCTCTGTACACTAGCGGGTTGGTCCCAGATACGCAGTATTTT
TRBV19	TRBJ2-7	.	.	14	CASRKDRRSYEQYF	TGTGCCAGTAGAAAAGACAGGAGAAGCTACGAGCAGTACTTC
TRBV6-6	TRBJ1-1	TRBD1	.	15	CASRGTGDLNTEAFF	TGTGCCAGCAGAGGGACAGGGGACCTTAACACTGAAGCTTTCTTT
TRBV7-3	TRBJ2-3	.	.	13	CASSLYSTDTQYF	TGTGCCAGCAGCCTCTATAGCACAGATACGCAGTATTTT
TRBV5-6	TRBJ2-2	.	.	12	CASSVITGELFF	TGTGCCAGCAGCGTAATCACCGGGGAGCTGTTTTTT
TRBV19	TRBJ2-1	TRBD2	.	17	CASSMGLGTRLYNEQFF	TGTGCCAGTAGTATGGGACTTGGGACTAGGTTATACAATGAGCAGTTCTTC
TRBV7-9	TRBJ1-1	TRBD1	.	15	CASSAGQGMGTEAFF	TGTGCCAGCAGCGCAGGACAGGGAATGGGCACTGAAGCTTTCTTT
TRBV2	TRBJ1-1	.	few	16	CASSNFPDRQNTEAFF	TGTGCCAGCAGCAACTTCCCTGACAGACAGAACACTGAAGCTTTCTTT
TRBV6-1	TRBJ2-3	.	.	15	CASREWYGLGDTQYF	TGTGCCAGCAGAGAATGGTACGGGTTGGGAGATACGCAGTATTTT
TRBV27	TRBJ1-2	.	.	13	CASSFDGQYGYTF	TGTGCCAGCAGTTTTGATGGACAGTATGGCTACACCTTC
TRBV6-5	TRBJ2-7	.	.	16	CASSYGRPPRRSEQYF	TGTGCCAGCAGTTACGGTCGCCCCCCTCGCCGGTCCGAGCAGTACTTC
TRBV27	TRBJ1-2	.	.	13	CASSLMWGGGYTF	TGTGCCAGCAGTTTAATGTGGGGGGGTGGCTACACCTTC
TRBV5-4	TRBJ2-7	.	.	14	CASSASGETYEQYF	TGTGCCAGCAGCGCGTCAGGGGAAACCTACGAGCAGTACTTC
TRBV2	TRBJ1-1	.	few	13	CASSEGSYTEAFF	TGTGCCAGCAGTGAAGGTAGCTACACTGAAGCTTTCTTT
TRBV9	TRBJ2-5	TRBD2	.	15	CASSAGTSGRETQYF	TGTGCCAGCAGCGCCGGGACTAGCGGGAGAGAGACCCAGTACTTC
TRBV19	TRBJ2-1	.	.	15	CASSIRRVTYNEQFF	TGTGCCAGTAGTATCCGGAGGGTGACCTACAATGAGCAGTTCTTC
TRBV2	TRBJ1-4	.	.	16	CASTPRRDGKNEKLFF	TGTGCCAGCACCCCCAGGAGGGACGGTAAAAATGAAAAACTGTTTTTT
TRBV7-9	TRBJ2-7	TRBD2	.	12	CASSSSGYEQYF	TGTGCCAGCAGCTCTAGCGGGTACGAGCAGTACTTC
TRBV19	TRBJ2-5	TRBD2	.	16	CASSNVAGANQETQYF	TGTGCCAGTAGTAATGTCGCGGGAGCCAACCAAGAGACCCAGTACTTC
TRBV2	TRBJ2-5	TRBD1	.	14	CASSQGTGGETQYF	TGTGCCAGCAGCCAAGGGACAGGGGGAGAGACCCAGTACTTC
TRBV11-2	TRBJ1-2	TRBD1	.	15	CASSLDRTGGFGYTF	TGTGCCAGCAGCTTAGATCGGACAGGGGGCTTTGGCTACACCTTC
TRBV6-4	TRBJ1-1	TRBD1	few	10	CASDRAEAFF	TGTGCCAGTGACAGGGCGGAAGCTTTCTTT
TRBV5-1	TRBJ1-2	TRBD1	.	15	CASSLEPGGNYSYTF	TGCGCCAGCAGCTTGGAGCCAGGGGGAAACTATAGCTACACCTTC
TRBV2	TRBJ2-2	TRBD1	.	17	CASSHGQGALWTGELFF	TGTGCCAGCAGTCATGGACAGGGGGCATTATGGACCGGGGAGCTGTTTTTT
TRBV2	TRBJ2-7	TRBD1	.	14	CASSDQGAGYEQYF	TGTGCCAGCAGTGATCAGGGGGCGGGTTACGAGCAGTACTTC
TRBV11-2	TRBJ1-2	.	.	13	CASSLREFYGYTF	TGTGCCAGCAGCTTGAGGGAGTTCTATGGCTACACCTTC
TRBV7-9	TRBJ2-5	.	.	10	CASARETQYF	TGTGCCAGCGCTAGGGAGACCCAGTACTTC
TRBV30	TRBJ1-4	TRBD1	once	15	CAWIPPGQGEGKLFF	TGTGCCTGGATTCCCCCGGGACAGGGTGAGGGGAAACTGTTTTTT
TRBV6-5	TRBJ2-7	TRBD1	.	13	CASSRQGSYEQYF	TGTGCCAGCAGCCGACAGGGATCCTACGAGCAGTACTTC
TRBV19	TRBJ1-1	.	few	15	CASSSSRLMNTEAFF	TGTGCCAGTAGTTCCTCCCGGTTGATGAACACTGAAGCTTTCTTT
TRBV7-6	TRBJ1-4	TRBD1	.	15	CASSLGGTAYEKLFF	TGTGCCAGCAGCTTAGGAGGGACAGCCTATGAAAAACTGTTTTTT
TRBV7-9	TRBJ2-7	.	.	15	CASSLILLPPYEQYF	TGTGCCAGCAGCTTAATCCTCCTCCCCCCCTACGAGCAGTACTTC
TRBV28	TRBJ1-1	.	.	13	CASSLPTDTEAFF	TGTGCCAGCAGTTTGCCGACAGACACTGAAGCTTTCTTT
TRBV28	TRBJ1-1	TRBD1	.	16	CASSFPTGGDGTEAFF	TGTGCCAGCAGTTTTCCGACAGGGGGCGATGGCACTGAAGCTTTCTTT
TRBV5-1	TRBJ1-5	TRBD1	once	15	CASSLGGDRNQPQHF	TGCGCCAGCAGCTTGGGGGGGGACAGGAATCAGCCCCAGCATTTT
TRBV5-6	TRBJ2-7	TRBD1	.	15	CASSPRGSSHYEQYF	TGTGCCAGCAGCCCCAGGGGGTCCTCACACTACGAGCAGTACTTC
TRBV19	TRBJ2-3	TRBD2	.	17	CASRGNTSGRTTDTQYF	TGTGCCAGTAGAGGAAATACTAGCGGGAGGACGACAGATACGCAGTATTTT
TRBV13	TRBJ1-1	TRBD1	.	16	CASSPRDRGIGTEAFF	TGTGCCAGCAGCCCCCGGGACAGGGGAATAGGGACTGAAGCTTTCTTT
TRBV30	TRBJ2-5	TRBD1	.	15	CAWSGTGDDQGAQYF	TGTGCCTGGAGTGGGACAGGGGATGATCAGGGGGCCCAGTACTTC
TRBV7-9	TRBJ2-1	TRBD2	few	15	CASSSTSGSIDEQFF	TGTGCCAGCAGCTCAACTAGCGGGAGTATCGATGAGCAGTTCTTC
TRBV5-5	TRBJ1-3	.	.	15	CASTRGDFSGNTIYF	TGTGCCAGCACTCGGGGGGATTTCTCTGGAAACACCATATATTTT
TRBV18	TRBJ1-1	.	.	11	CASSPDSEAFF	TGTGCCAGCTCACCCGACTCAGAAGCTTTCTTT
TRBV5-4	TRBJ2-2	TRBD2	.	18	CASSPQILAGVKAGELFF	TGTGCCAGCAGCCCTCAGATCCTAGCGGGAGTAAAGGCCGGGGAGCTGTTTTTT
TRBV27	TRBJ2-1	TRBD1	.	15	CASSSTGTGRYEQFF	TGTGCCAGCAGTTCGACCGGGACAGGGCGCTATGAGCAGTTCTTC
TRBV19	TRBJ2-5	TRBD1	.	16	CASSAGTGAFQETQYF	TGTGCCAGTAGTGCTGGGACAGGGGCCTTCCAAGAGACCCAGTACTTC
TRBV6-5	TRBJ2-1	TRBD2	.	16	CASSYLAGESGNEQFF	TGTGCCAGCAGTTACCTAGCGGGAGAGAGCGGCAATGAGCAGTTCTTC
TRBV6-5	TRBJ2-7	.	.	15	CASSYFSFQAREQYF	TGTGCCAGCAGTTATTTCAGTTTTCAAGCCAGGGAGCAGTACTTC
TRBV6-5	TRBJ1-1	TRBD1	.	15	CASSYWTGLGTEAFF	TGTGCCAGCAGTTACTGGACAGGGTTGGGGACTGAAGCTTTCTTT
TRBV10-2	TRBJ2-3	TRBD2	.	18	CASSEWWREKTSTDTQYF	TGCGCCAGCAGTGAATGGTGGCGGGAGAAGACTAGCACAGATACGCAGTATTTT
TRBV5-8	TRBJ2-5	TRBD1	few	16	CASSRGAGTAEETQYF	TGTGCCAGCAGCCGCGGAGCCGGGACAGCTGAAGAGACCCAGTACTTC